The entry that follows covers one T cell receptor beta chain sequence. There are a few counts of this clonotype. This receptor's antigen is unknown. No base quality values were provided; no much bigger clone lies one nucleotide off. Systemically healthy Caucasian individuals from Russia, around 39 in total and aged about 6 to 95 years, were included as donors. Each donor gave 8 to 10 milliliters of peripheral blood, drawn into EDTA-treated Vacutainer tubes. Ficoll-Paque density-gradient centrifugation was used to isolate PBMCs, with at least 7 million per sample. Total RNA, at least 5.5 micrograms per sample, was extracted from PBMCs with Trizol reagent. The percentages of naive CD45RAhigh/CD27high T cells were determined by flow cytometry on a PBMC aliquot from every donor. The data originate from a study of blood T cells in healthy people across ages (dated by TCRdb to 2015 to 2017). Broadly, across the study: In model experiments, roughly one uniquely barcoded TCR beta cDNA molecule per two T cells was captured by template switching. Using deep sequencing normalized with unique cDNA molecular identifiers, the study measured how TCR beta repertoire diversity changes with age. The donors were split into four age groups: young (average around 16 years), middle-aged (39), aged (approximately 60) and long-lived (roughly 77). To avoid experimental bias, donors of different ages were distributed randomly across sequencing lanes. For two donors (one aged 18 to 29 and one aged 80 or older), the study analyzed two additional independent replicas of 1 million unique cDNA reads from the same blood draw. General conclusions and limits of the study: Because donor CMV infection status was unknown, age-related changes in expanded clonotypes were potentially confounded. As age increased, observed TCR beta diversity per million T cells dropped in a roughly linear way, and a significant reduction was already evident by age about 40. Bulk unsorted PBMC profiling prevented conclusive comparison of naive and antigen-experienced compartments. Total diversity estimates from one million sequenced T cells were considered lower bounds and underestimates. Observed TCR beta diversity correlated strongly with the percentage of naive T cells measured by flow cytometry. The long-lived group showed more naive CD4+ T cells, fewer expanded clones and increased TCR diversity than the aged group, suggesting age selection.

Receptors were amplified or captured by 5' RACE. For sequencing, an Illumina HiSeq 2500 was employed. The second PCR ran for roughly 7 to 11 cycles and used a J-beta primer mix along with a sample-barcoded 5' primer. A unique molecular identifier was introduced onto each TCR beta cDNA molecule by a template-switch 5' adaptor carrying 12 random nucleotides. Each sample yielded at least 2.5 million CDR3-containing paired-end reads. The Mint cDNA synthesis kit, primed by a TRBC-specific oligonucleotide, was used to synthesize first-strand cDNA from all RNA. After uracil-DNA glycosylase treatment, a first 18-cycle PCR used universal primers M1SS and BC2_uni_R on all cDNA. The authors' analysis ran thus. For normalization, 1 million high-quality reads were randomly selected from each sample, with every read carrying a distinct molecular identifier. Instead of being binned into consensus sequences, reads that shared molecular identifiers were thrown out. MiTCR, set to a Q25 quality threshold and the strictest error-elimination algorithm, was used for CDR3 identification, clonotype clustering and error correction. A nonparametric unseen species model with Euler transformation was used to estimate a lower bound on total TCR beta diversity. Clones were called with MiXCR by TCRdb after fastp trimmed the public reads at Q25, and only in-frame beta chains were retained. Identical CDR3 protein sequences are pooled into one entry, listed with their most common genes and DNA. For this entry, the V and J calls and clone size follow TCRdb and not the study's own pipeline. The sample data list 850,000 to 1,300,000 distinct CDR3 sequences, and 40% to 55% of these were observed just once. Around 18% of the sample is taken by the ten largest.

The sequenced sample consisted of blood. The sequence derives from a woman between 55 and 75 years old in good health.

The CDR3 is CASGGQGDSSYNEQFF. The DNA reads TGCGCCAGCGGGGGACAGGGCGATTCCTCCTACAATGAGCAGTTCTTC. This receptor chain uses TRBV5-1 and TRBJ2-1; the central 9 bases match TRBD1. The CDR3, cysteine through phenylalanine, is 16 amino acids long. Kept here is only the CDR3 DNA, which spans 48 bases and is read in frame from base 1. CDR1 and CDR2, per the germline V gene, are SGHRS and YFSETQ. V loses 7 bases at its end and J loses 0 bases; junction bases beyond the gene matches: 8.